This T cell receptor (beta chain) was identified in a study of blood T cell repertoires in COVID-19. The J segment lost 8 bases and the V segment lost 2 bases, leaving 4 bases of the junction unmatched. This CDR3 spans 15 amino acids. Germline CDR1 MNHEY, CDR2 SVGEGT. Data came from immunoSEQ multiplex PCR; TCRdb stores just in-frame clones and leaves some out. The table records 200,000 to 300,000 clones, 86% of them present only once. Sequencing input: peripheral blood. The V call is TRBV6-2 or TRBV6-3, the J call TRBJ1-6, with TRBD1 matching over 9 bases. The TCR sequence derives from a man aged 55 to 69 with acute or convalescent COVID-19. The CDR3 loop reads CASSYRDRADSPLHF. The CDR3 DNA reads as TGTGCCAGCAGTTACCGGGACAGGGCCGATTCACCCCTCCACTTT.